This TCR beta chain is from a study of T cell responses to AZD1222 COVID-19 vaccine. Across the study: Second-dose intervals near 4 or 12 weeks were combined. Findings and limits, study-wide: The peak T cell response came first, and repertoires were sampled only after it. Targeting of unmutated variant regions was reportedly seen in nearly half of spike-specific TCRs.

With respect to this clone: Its target is unknown.

Produced via immunoSEQ multiplex PCR; TCRdb's table is partial and in-frame only. The sample records about 120,000 clones, approximately 88% being singletons. This CDR3 has 16 residues. Looked up from germline, CDR1 is LNHDA and CDR2 is SQIVND (reference sequence). Trimming at V came to 3 bases and at J to 2 bases, leaving 6 bases not matched to a gene. The chain recombines TRBV19 with TRBJ1-5; 8 bases line up with TRBD1. The source of this sequence is an adult in good health. The sequences come from peripheral blood, collected on day 0 of AZD1222 vaccination. CDR3 bases: TGTGCCAGTAGTATTACAGGGGGTGCGGGCAATCAGCCCCAGCATTTT. Protein sequence: CASSITGGAGNQPQHF.